This T cell receptor beta chain came from a study of T-cell reconstitution after alpha-beta-depleted transplantation in children. Points from the study as a whole: Newly generated T cells supplied most T-cell counts and diversity one year post-transplant.

The TCRbeta library incorporated unique molecular identifiers. MiXCR, run by TCRdb on the PCR reads, gives a single entry per CDR3 protein. This table has about 980,000 distinct CDR3 sequences, about 30% appearing once. A few counts support this clonotype. Its target is unknown. Germline CDR1 and CDR2: MDHEN and SYDVKM. The ends were cut back, 7 bases at V and 2 bases at J, with 11 bases in the middle. The length of the CDR3 is 13 residues. This clonotype originated in a boy in the first two years of life who had a stem cell transplant for SCID, so the T cells may come from the graft donor. The V and J genes are TRBV28 and TRBJ2-5; D call uncertain. This sample comprised PBMCs, mostly from graft donor cells, obtained 360 days after TCRalphabeta/CD19-depleted stem cell transplant. The CDR3: CASMSTPQETQYF. The DNA for the CDR3 is TGTGCCAGCATGTCAACACCACAAGAGACCCAGTACTTC.